This record concerns one T cell receptor beta chain sequence. The entry originates in a study of blood T cell repertoires in COVID-19. TCRdb's table, derived via immunoSEQ multiplex PCR, lists solely in-frame clones and lacks some. The sample shows 75,000 to 95,000 clones, roughly 87% of them seen only once. The receptor comes from a woman between 55 and 75 years old with COVID-19, enrolled during active disease. Sequenced sample: peripheral blood.

CDR3 sequence reads: CASSQVGVGGNTEAFF. DNA for the CDR3: TGTGCCAGCAGCCAAGTTGGGGTCGGGGGAAATACTGAAGCTTTCTTT. The J gene is TRBJ1-1, the V gene TRBV4-2, with TRBD1 as a possible D gene (5 bases). Per germline, CDR1 LGHNA and CDR2 YNFKEQ. This CDR3 comprises 16 residues. V was cut by 1 base and J by 5 bases, with 17 bases left in between.